This T cell receptor beta chain was recorded in a study of shared clonotypes between healthy human individuals. This CDR3 comprises 13 residues. Germline V gene data show CDR1 as MNHNY and CDR2 as SVGAGI (reference sequence). Trimming took 6 bases from V and 5 from J, leaving 11 bases between them. Generated by immunoSEQ multiplex PCR, the TCRdb table keeps only in-frame clones and is missing some. The table includes 2 million to 2.5 million clones, 90% to 95% detected once. The sequenced material came from naive CD4+ T cells from PBMCs. Subset reported: CD45RA+ positively selected. This receptor was taken from a man aged 18 to 29 in good health. Some clones in this sample may be carry-over from other donors' samples. V usage is TRBV6-6 and J usage is TRBJ1-5; perhaps TRBD1 as D (6 bases). The CDR3 nucleotides read TGTGCCAGCAGCCAGGGGAGCCATCAGCCCCAGCATTTT. This translates into CASSQGSHQPQHF.